This T cell receptor (beta chain) appears in the sequencing data of a study of vaccination and CD4 T cells after COVID-19. As to treatment: roughly 11-day PBMC culture with coronavirus spike peptide pools or control peptides (ViraFEST assay). The study sequenced cultured CD4+ T cell DNA using the Oncomine TCR Beta short-read assay. TCRdb called the PCR reads again in MiXCR, with one record for every CDR3 protein. In the table there are 11,000 to 15,000 distinct CDR3 sequences, about 50% of which are singletons. V was cut by 6 bases and J by 5 bases, with 16 bases left in between. The CDR3 spans 14 residues. Germline V gene data show CDR1 as SNHLY and CDR2 as FYNNEI. There are a few counts of this clonotype. Its target is not known.

The V call is TRBV2, the J call TRBJ1-2; D is unresolved. This receptor was taken from a human donor who had recovered from COVID-19. Sequencing used CD4+ T cells from blood, cultured in vitro, obtained before SARS-CoV-2 vaccination. The CDR3 loop is CASSTSRTGYGYTF. The DNA for the CDR3 is TGTGCCAGCAGCACTTCCCGGACGGGATATGGCTACACCTTC.